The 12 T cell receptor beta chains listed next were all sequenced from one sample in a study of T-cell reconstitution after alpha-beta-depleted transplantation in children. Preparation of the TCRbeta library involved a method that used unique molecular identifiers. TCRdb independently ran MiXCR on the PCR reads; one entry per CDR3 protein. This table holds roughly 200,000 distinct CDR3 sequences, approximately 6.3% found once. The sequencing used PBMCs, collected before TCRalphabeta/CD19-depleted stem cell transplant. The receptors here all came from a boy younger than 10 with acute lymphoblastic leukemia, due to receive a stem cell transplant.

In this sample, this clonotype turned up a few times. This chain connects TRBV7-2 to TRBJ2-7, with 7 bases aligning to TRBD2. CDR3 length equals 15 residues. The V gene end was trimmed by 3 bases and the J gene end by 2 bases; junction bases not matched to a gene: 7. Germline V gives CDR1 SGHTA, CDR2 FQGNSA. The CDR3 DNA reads TGTGCCAGCAGCTTGGAGGGGCGGGGGACCTACGAGCAGTACTTC. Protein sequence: CASSLEGRGTYEQYF.

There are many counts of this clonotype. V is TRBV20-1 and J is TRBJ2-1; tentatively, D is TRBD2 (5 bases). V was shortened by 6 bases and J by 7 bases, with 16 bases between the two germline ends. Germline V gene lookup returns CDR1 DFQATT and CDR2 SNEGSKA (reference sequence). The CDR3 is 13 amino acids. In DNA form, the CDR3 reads TGCAGTGCCCCGTGGGGAGAGCGGAATGAGCAGTTCTTC. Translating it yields CSAPWGERNEQFF.

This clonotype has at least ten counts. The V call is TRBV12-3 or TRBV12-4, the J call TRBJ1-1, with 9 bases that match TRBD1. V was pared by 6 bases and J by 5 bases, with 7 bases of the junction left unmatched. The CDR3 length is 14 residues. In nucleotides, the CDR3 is TGTGCCAGCAGACTGGGACAGGGAGGGACTGAAGCTTTCTTT. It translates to CASRLGQGGTEAFF.

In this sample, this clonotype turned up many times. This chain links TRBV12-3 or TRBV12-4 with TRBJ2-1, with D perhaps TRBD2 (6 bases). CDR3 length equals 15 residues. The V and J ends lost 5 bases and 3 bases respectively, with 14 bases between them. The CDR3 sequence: CASSPPGTDYNEQFF. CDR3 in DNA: TGTGCCAGCAGTCCCCCCGGGACTGACTACAATGAGCAGTTCTTC.

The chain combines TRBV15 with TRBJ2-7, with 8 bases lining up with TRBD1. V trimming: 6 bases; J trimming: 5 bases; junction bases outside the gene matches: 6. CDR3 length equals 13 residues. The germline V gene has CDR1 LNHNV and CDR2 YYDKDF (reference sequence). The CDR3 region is CATRIQGGDEQYF. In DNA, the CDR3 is TGTGCCACCAGGATACAGGGGGGCGACGAGCAGTACTTC.

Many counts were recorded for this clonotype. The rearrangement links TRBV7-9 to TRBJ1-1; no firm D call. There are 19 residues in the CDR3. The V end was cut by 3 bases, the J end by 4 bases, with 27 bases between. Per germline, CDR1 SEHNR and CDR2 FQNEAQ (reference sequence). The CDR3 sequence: CASSFSPSPPGSLGTEAFF. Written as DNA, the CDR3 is TGTGCCAGCAGCTTTTCCCCTAGCCCTCCGGGGAGTCTAGGCACTGAAGCTTTCTTT.

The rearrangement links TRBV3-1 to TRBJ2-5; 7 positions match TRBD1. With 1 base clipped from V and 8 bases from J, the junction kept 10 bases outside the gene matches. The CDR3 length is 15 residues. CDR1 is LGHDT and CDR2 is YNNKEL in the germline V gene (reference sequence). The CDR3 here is CASSQGTGPKNTQYF. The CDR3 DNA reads TGTGCCAGCAGCCAAGGGACAGGACCCAAGAACACCCAGTACTTC.

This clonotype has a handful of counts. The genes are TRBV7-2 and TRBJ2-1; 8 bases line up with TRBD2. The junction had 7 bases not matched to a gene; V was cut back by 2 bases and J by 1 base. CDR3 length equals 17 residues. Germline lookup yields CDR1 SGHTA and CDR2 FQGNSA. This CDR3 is CASSLHGRDRSYNEQFF. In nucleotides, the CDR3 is TGTGCCAGCAGCTTACACGGGAGGGATCGGTCCTACAATGAGCAGTTCTTC.

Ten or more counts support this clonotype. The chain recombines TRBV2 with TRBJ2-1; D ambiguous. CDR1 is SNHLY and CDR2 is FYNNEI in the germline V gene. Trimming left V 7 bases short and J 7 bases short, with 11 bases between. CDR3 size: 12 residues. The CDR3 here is CASTTISNEQFF. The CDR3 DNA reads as TGTGCCAGCACCACAATTAGTAATGAGCAGTTCTTC. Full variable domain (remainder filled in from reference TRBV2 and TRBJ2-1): EPEVTQTPSHQVTQMGQEVILRCVPISNHLYFYWYRQILGQKVEFLVSFYNNEISEKSEIFDDQFSVERPDGSNFTLKIRSTKLEDSAMYFCASTTISNEQFFGPGTRLTVL.

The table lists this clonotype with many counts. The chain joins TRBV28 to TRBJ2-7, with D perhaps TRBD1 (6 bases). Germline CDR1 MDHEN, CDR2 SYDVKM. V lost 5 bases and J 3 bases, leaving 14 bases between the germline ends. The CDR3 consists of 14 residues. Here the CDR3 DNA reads TGTGCCAGCAGTCTTACGGGACACCTCTACGAGCAGTACTTC. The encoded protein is CASSLTGHLYEQYF.

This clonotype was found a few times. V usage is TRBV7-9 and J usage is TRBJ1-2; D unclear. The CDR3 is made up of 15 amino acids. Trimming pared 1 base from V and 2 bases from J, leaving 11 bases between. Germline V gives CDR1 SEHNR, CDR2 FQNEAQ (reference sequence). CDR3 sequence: CASSLVSAVNYGYTF. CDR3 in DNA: TGTGCCAGCAGCTTAGTTTCGGCAGTCAACTATGGCTACACCTTC.

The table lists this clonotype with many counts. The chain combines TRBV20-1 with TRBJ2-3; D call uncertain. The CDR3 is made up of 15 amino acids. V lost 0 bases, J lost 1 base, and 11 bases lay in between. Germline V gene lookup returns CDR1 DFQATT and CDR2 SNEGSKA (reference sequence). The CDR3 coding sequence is TGCAGTGCTAGAGAATTATGGCCTGGCACAGATACGCAGTATTTT. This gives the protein CSARELWPGTDTQYF.